Sequencing of this TCR beta chain was carried out in a study of early stage breast cancer tumors. Study as a whole: Twelve of the 16 invasive tumors were ER+, PR+ and HER2-.

Germline CDR1 is SNHLY and CDR2 is FYNNEI. The CDR3 extends over 14 amino acids. The germline V and J ends were trimmed by 3 bases and 2 bases, with 9 bases remaining between them. TCRdb's table, derived via immunoSEQ multiplex PCR, lists solely in-frame clones and lacks some. The profile shows fewer than 30,000 clones, about 80% of them singletons. The chain is built from TRBV2 and TRBJ2-3; tentative D call: TRBD1 (5 bases). This TCR derives from a person in their sixties with breast cancer. Sequencing used blood. CDR3 coding DNA: TGTGCCAGCAGTGATCAGGGATTCACAGATACGCAGTATTTT. Translating it yields CASSDQGFTDTQYF.